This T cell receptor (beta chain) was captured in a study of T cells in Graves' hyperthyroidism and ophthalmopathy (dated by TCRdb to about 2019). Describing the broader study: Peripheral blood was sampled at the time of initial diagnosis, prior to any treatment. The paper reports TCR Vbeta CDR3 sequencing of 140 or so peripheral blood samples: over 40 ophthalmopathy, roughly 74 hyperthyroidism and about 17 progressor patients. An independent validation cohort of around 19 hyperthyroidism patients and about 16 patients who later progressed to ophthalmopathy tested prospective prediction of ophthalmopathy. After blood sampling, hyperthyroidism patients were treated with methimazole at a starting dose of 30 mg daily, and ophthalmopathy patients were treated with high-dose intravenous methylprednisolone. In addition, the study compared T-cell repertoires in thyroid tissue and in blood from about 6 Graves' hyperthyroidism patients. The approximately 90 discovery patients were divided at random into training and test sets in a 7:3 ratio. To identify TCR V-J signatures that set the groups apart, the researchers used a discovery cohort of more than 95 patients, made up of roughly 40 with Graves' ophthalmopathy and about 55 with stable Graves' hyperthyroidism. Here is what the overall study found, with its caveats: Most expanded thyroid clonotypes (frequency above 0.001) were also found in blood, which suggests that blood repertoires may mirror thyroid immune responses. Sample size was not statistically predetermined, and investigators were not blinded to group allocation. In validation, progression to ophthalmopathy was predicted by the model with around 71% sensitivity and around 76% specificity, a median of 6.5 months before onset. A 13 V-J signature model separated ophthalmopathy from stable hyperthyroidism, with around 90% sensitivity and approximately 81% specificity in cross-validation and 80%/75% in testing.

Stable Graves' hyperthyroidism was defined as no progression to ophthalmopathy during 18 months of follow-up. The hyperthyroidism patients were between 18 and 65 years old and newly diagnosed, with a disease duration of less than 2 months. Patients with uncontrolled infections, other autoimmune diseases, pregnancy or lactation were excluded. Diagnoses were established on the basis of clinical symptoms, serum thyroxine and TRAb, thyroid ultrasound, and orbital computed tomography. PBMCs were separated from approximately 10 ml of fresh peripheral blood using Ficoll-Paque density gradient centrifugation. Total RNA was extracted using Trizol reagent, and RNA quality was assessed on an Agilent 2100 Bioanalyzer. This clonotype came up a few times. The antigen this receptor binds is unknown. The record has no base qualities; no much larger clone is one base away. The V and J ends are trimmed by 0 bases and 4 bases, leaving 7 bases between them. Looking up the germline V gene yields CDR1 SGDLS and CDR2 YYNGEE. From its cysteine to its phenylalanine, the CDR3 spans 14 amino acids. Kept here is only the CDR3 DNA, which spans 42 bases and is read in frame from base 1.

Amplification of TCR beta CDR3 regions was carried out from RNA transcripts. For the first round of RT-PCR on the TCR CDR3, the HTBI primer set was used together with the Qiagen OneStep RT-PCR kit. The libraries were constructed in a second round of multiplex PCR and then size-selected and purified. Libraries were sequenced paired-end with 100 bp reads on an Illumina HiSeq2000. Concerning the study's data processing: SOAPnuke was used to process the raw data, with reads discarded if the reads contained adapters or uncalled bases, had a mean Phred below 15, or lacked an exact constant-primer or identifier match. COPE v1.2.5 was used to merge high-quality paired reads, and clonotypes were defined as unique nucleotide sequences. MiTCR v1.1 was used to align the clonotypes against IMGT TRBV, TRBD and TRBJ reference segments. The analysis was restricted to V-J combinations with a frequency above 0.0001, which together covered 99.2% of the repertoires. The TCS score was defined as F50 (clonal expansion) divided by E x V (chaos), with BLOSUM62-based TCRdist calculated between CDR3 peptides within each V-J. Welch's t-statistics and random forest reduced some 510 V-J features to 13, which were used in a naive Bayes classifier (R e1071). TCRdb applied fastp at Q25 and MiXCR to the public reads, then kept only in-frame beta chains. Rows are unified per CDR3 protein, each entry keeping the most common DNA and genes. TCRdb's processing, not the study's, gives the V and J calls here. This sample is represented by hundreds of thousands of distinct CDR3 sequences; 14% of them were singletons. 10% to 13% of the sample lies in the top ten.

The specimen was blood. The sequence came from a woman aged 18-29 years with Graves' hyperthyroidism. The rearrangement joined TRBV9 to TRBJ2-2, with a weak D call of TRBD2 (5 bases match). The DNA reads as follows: TGTGCCAGCAGCGTAGGGGAGTTCACCGGGGAGCTGTTTTTT. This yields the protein CASSVGEFTGELFF.